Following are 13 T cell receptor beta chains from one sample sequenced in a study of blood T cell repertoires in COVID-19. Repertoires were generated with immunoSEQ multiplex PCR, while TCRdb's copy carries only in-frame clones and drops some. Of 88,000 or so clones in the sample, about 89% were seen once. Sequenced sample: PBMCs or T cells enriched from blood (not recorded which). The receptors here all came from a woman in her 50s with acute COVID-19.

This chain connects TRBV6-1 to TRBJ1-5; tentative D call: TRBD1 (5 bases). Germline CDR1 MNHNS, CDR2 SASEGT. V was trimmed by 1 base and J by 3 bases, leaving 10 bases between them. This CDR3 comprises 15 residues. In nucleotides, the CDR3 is TGTGCCAGCAGTGAAGTACCAGGGTACAATCAGCCCCAGCATTTT. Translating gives CASSEVPGYNQPQHF.

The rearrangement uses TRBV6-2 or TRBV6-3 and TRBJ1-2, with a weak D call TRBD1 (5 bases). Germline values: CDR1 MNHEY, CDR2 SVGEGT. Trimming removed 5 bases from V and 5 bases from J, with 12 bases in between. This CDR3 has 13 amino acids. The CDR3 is CASSRGTDYGYTF. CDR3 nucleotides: TGTGCCAGCAGTCGGGGGACGGATTATGGCTACACCTTC.

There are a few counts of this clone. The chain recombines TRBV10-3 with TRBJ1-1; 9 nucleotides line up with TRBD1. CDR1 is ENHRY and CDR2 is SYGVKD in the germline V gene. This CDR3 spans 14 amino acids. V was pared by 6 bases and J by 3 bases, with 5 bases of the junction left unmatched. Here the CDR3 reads CAIRQTGGDTEAFF. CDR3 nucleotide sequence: TGTGCCATCAGACAGACAGGGGGAGACACTGAAGCTTTCTTT.

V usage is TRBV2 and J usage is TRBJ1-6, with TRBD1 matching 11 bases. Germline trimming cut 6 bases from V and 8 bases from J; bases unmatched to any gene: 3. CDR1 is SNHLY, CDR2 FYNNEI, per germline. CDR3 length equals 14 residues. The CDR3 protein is CASSRDRGYSPLHF. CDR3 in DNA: TGTGCCAGCAGCCGGGACAGGGGGTATTCACCCCTCCACTTT. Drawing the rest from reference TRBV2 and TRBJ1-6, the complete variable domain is EPEVTQTPSHQVTQMGQEVILRCVPISNHLYFYWYRQILGQKVEFLVSFYNNEISEKSEIFDDQFSVERPDGSNFTLKIRSTKLEDSAMYFCASSRDRGYSPLHFGNGTRLTVT.

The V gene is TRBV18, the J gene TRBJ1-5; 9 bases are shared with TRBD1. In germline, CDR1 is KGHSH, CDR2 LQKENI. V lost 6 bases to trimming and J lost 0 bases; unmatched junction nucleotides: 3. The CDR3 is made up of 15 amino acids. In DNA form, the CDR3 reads TGTGCCAGCTCGAGGACAGGGGTTAGCAATCAGCCCCAGCATTTT. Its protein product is CASSRTGVSNQPQHF.

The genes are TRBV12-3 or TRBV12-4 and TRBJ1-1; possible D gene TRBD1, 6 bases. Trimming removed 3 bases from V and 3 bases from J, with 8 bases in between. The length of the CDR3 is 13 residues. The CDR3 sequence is CASSFAGDTEAFF. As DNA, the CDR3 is TGTGCCAGCAGTTTCGCAGGGGACACTGAAGCTTTCTTT.

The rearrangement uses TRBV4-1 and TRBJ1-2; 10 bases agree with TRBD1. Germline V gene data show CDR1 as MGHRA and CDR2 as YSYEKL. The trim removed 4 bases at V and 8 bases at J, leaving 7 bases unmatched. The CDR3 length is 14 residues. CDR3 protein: CASSPGQGGKGYTF. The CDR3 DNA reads TGCGCCAGCAGCCCAGGACAGGGGGGAAAGGGCTACACCTTC.

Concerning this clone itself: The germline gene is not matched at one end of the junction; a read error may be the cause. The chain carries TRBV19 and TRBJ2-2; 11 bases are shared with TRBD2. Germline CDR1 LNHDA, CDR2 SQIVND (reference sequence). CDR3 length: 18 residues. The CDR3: CASSIGLAGGQNTGELFF. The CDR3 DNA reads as TGTGCCAGTAGCATAGGCCTAGCGGGAGGACAAAACACCGGGGAGCTGTTTTTT.

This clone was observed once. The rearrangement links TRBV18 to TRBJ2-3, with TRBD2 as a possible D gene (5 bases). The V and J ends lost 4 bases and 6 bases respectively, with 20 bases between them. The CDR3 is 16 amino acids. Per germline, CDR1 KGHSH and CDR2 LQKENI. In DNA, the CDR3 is TGTGCCAGCTCACTCGGGGTCACCGGCCCCCGGGATACGCAGTATTTT. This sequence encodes CASSLGVTGPRDTQYF.

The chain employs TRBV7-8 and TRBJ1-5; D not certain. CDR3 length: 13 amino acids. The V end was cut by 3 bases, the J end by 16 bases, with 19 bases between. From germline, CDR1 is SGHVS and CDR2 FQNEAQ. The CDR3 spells CASSLAGDTVFHF. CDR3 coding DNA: TGTGCCAGCAGCTTGGCTGGTGACACGGTTTTTCATTTT. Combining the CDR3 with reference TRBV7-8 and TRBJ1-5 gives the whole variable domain GAGVSQSPRYKVAKRGQDVALRCDPISGHVSLFWYQQALGQGPEFLTYFQNEAQLDKSGLPSDRFFAERPEGSVSTLKIQRTQQEDSAVYLCASSLAGDTVFHFGDGTRLSIL.

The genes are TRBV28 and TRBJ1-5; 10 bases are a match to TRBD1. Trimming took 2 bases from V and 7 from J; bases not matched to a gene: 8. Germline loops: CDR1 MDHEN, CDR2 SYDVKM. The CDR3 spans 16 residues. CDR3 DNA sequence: TGTGCCAGCAGTTTAGTAGTACGGACAGGGGGGCAGCCCCAGCATTTT. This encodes CASSLVVRTGGQPQHF.

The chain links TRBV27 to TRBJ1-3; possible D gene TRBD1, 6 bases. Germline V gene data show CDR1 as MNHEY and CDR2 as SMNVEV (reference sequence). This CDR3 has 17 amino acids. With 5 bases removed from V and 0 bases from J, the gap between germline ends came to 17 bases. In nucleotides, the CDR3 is TGTGCCAGCAGTCTAACCCAACAGGGTTCCTCTGGAAACACCATATATTTT. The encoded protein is CASSLTQQGSSGNTIYF.

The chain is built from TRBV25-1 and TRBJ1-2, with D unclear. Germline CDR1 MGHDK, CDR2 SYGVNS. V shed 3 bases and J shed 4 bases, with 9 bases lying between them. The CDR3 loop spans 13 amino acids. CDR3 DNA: TGTGCCAGCAGTGAGAAGACATCCTATGGCTACACCTTC. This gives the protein CASSEKTSYGYTF.